This is a list of T cell receptor beta chains from one sample in a study of CD8+ T cells in alopecia areata. The method was immunoSEQ multiplex PCR; TCRdb's version includes in-frame clones alone and lacks a portion of them. The table includes more than 150,000 clones, approximately 50% detected once. The sequencing used CD8+ T cells sorted from blood, collected at roughly week 53, from a patient treated with tofacitinib. The receptors stem from a human donor with alopecia areata. The CDR3 runs from the conserved cysteine through the conserved F or W. The D gene is left open where the match is weak. A row's size may be missing; if present it is once, few, many or a size class.

v_gene	j_gene	abundance	d_gene	CDR3nt	CDR3aa
TRBV9	TRBJ2-1	NA	TRBD2	TGTGCCAGCAGCCCAGGGACTAGCGGGGGGGCAAGGGAGCAGTTCTTC	CASSPGTSGGAREQFF
TRBV29-1	TRBJ1-2	few	NA	TGCAGCGTTGAGTCAGGGTCCTATGGCTACACCTTC	CSVESGSYGYTF
TRBV4-1	TRBJ1-1	NA	NA	TGCGCCAGCAGCCAGATCTCATATCAGGCTGAAGCTTTCTTT	CASSQISYQAEAFF
TRBV9	TRBJ2-1	NA	NA	TGTGCCAGCAGCGTAGGCAGGACACCTATCGATGAGCAGTTCTTC	CASSVGRTPIDEQFF
TRBV30	TRBJ1-1	NA	TRBD1	TGTGCCGGACAGGGACAGGTCGGTTCTGAAGCTTTCTTT	CAGQGQVGSEAFF
TRBV27	TRBJ1-2	once	NA	TGTGCCAGCAGTTTAGGGCAGGGCTATGGCTACACCTTC	CASSLGQGYGYTF
TRBV7-3	TRBJ1-6	few	NA	TGTGCCAGCAGTAGTTCGGTCAATTCACCCCTCCACTTT	CASSSSVNSPLHF
TRBV5-6	TRBJ2-7	NA	NA	TGTGCCAGCAGCTTGTGGGACTCCTACGAGCAGTACTTC	CASSLWDSYEQYF
TRBV30	TRBJ2-7	once	TRBD1	TGTGCCTGGAGATCCGGGACAGGGGGTCGCGAGCAGTACTTC	CAWRSGTGGREQYF
TRBV5-6	TRBJ1-1	NA	NA	TGTGCCAGCAGCCCGGCGGGCCACACTGAAGCTTTCTTT	CASSPAGHTEAFF
TRBV7-8	TRBJ2-2	NA	NA	TGTGCCAGCAGCTCCCCCGGGTCGGAGGCCGGGGAGCTGTTTTTT	CASSSPGSEAGELFF
TRBV7-9	TRBJ2-2	few	NA	TGTGCCAGCAGCCCCCAGGCGGGCACCGGGGAGCTGTTTTTT	CASSPQAGTGELFF
TRBV9	TRBJ2-2	NA	TRBD2	TGTGCCAGCAGGAGGAGGGGACTAGCAGCGCGGGCCGGGGAGCTGTTTTTT	CASRRRGLAARAGELFF
TRBV5-1	TRBJ1-1	few	NA	TGCGCCAGCAGCTTGGAGGGACATCTGATCACTGAAGCTTTCTTT	CASSLEGHLITEAFF
TRBV9	TRBJ2-7	NA	NA	TGTGCCAGCAGCCCAGTTTGGGGCTCCTACGAGCAGTACTTC	CASSPVWGSYEQYF
TRBV30	TRBJ2-7	NA	NA	TGTGCCTGGAGTGTCTCCTACGAGCAGTACTTC	CAWSVSYEQYF
TRBV6-5	TRBJ2-5	NA	NA	TGTGCCAGCAGTTACTCAGCTGACTCCACTCAAGAGACCCAGTACTTC	CASSYSADSTQETQYF
TRBV7-9	TRBJ1-6	NA	NA	TGTGCCAGCAGGCCCGATAATTCACCCCTCCACTTT	CASRPDNSPLHF
TRBV6-6	TRBJ1-5	NA	NA	TGTGCCTGTCAACGGGGGGTGGGACAGCCCCAGCATTTT	CACQRGVGQPQHF
TRBV7-6	TRBJ2-7	once	NA	TGTGCCAGCAGCTTTGACAGGACCTACGAGCAGTACTTC	CASSFDRTYEQYF
TRBV4-1	TRBJ2-7	NA	TRBD1	TGCGCCAGCAGTCTCCGGGACAGGGCTTCCGAGCAGTACTTC	CASSLRDRASEQYF
TRBV19	TRBJ2-5	NA	NA	TGTGCCAGTAGGGAGTCTAACCAAGAGACCCAGTACTTC	CASRESNQETQYF
TRBV25-1	TRBJ1-1	NA	NA	TGTGCCAGCAGCGCGTACTCTGAAGCTTTCTTT	CASSAYSEAFF
TRBV27	TRBJ1-1	NA	NA	TGTGCCAGCAGTTTAAGGACCGGGTTCACTGAAGCTTTCTTT	CASSLRTGFTEAFF